This is a list of T cell receptor beta chains from one sample in a study of tumor and adjacent non-tumor tissue in lung cancer. Each CDR3 protein gets one entry after TCRdb re-called the multiplex PCR reads with MiXCR. In the table there are 65,000 to 90,000 distinct CDR3 sequences, roughly 80% of which are singletons. The sequencing sample was made of lung tumor tissue. These receptor sequences come from a woman between 45 and 60 years old with non-small cell lung cancer. Each CDR3 is given with its conserved first and last residue. D genes are given only for firm matches. Not all rows give a size; the values are once, few, many and, for expanded clones, a class.

clone size: NA; J gene: TRBJ2-7; V gene: TRBV6-1; D gene: NA; CDR3 protein: CSNGEYEQYF; CDR3 DNA: TGTTCTAACGGAGAGTACGAGCAGTACTTC
clone size: NA; J gene: TRBJ2-2; V gene: TRBV6-2/TRBV6-3; D gene: NA; CDR3 protein: CASSNTNAGELFF; CDR3 DNA: TGTGCCAGCAGTAATACGAACGCCGGGGAGCTGTTTTTT
clone size: NA; J gene: TRBJ2-5; V gene: TRBV11-2; D gene: TRBD2; CDR3 protein: CASNFAGGQETQSF; CDR3 DNA: TGTGCCAGCAACTTCGCGGGAGGGCAGGAGACCCAGTCCTTC
clone size: NA; J gene: TRBJ2-7; V gene: TRBV14; D gene: NA; CDR3 protein: CGSSQGRSCEQYF; CDR3 DNA: TGTGGCAGCAGCCAAGGACGCTCCTGCGAGCAGTACTTC
clone size: NA; J gene: TRBJ2-3; V gene: TRBV6-2/TRBV6-3; D gene: NA; CDR3 protein: CACVLTGTDTQYF; CDR3 DNA: TGTGCCTGCGTGTTAACGGGCACAGATACGCAGTATTTT
clone size: NA; J gene: TRBJ1-3; V gene: TRBV20-1; D gene: NA; CDR3 protein: CSARFARGVEGNTIYF; CDR3 DNA: TGCAGTGCTAGATTCGCGCGGGGGGTGGAGGGAAACACCATATATTTC
clone size: NA; J gene: TRBJ2-7; V gene: TRBV20-1; D gene: NA; CDR3 protein: CNARVGTGRWEQYF; CDR3 DNA: TGCAATGCTAGAGTTGGGACGGGTAGATGGGAGCAGTACTTC
clone size: NA; J gene: TRBJ1-5; V gene: TRBV6-5; D gene: NA; CDR3 protein: CASNYLNRPNQLQHF; CDR3 DNA: TGTGCCAGCAATTACCTAAATCGACCAAATCAGCTCCAGCATTTT
clone size: few; J gene: TRBJ1-2; V gene: TRBV12-3/TRBV12-4; D gene: NA; CDR3 protein: CASNLGGGGGYTF; CDR3 DNA: TGTGCAAGCAATTTAGGGGGAGGAGGTGGCTACACCTTC
clone size: NA; J gene: TRBJ1-6; V gene: TRBV20-1; D gene: NA; CDR3 protein: CSARGKTRASSPLHF; CDR3 DNA: TGCAGTGCTAGAGGCAAGACAAGGGCGTCTTCACCCCTCCACTTT
clone size: NA; J gene: TRBJ2-7; V gene: TRBV20-1; D gene: NA; CDR3 protein: CSSFDRIYEQCF; CDR3 DNA: TGCAGTTCTTTTGACCGAATCTACGAGCAGTGCTTC
clone size: NA; J gene: TRBJ2-1; V gene: TRBV29-1; D gene: NA; CDR3 protein: CIVALQSGGEQFF; CDR3 DNA: TGCATCGTTGCCCTCCAATCGGGCGGCGAGCAGTTCTTC
clone size: few; J gene: TRBJ2-2; V gene: TRBV10-2; D gene: TRBD2; CDR3 protein: CANRETSGNTWELFF; CDR3 DNA: TGCGCCAACAGGGAGACTAGCGGGAACACCTGGGAGCTGTTTTTT
clone size: few; J gene: TRBJ2-2; V gene: TRBV28; D gene: NA; CDR3 protein: CASIARPNTGELFF; CDR3 DNA: TGTGCCAGCATTGCGAGGCCGAACACCGGGGAGCTGTTTTTT
clone size: medium-sized; J gene: TRBJ2-7; V gene: TRBV20-1; D gene: TRBD2; CDR3 protein: CSASGRAKEQYF; CDR3 DNA: TGCAGTGCTAGCGGGAGGGCCAAGGAGCAGTACTTC
clone size: once; J gene: TRBJ2-7; V gene: TRBV29-1; D gene: TRBD1; CDR3 protein: CSVGTGGYNQCF; CDR3 DNA: TGCAGCGTTGGGACAGGGGGCTACAATCAGTGCTTC
clone size: NA; J gene: TRBJ2-5; V gene: TRBV6-5; D gene: NA; CDR3 protein: CTGSRTSETQYF; CDR3 DNA: TGTACCGGCAGTCGCACCTCAGAGACCCAGTATTTC
clone size: NA; J gene: TRBJ2-1; V gene: TRBV6-5; D gene: NA; CDR3 protein: CASSYRAPVGAFTSYEQFF; CDR3 DNA: TGTGCCAGCAGTTATAGGGCCCCAGTAGGGGCATTCACGTCCTACGAGCAGTTCTTC
clone size: NA; J gene: TRBJ2-1; V gene: TRBV20-1; D gene: NA; CDR3 protein: CSTRDGGSRSLPAEQFF; CDR3 DNA: TGCAGTACTAGAGATGGGGGTAGCAGGAGTCTTCCGGCTGAGCAGTTCTTC
clone size: many; J gene: TRBJ2-1; V gene: TRBV20-1; D gene: TRBD2; CDR3 protein: CSVNLAGLSEQFF; CDR3 DNA: TGCAGTGTCAATTTAGCGGGTCTGAGTGAGCAGTTCTTC
clone size: NA; J gene: TRBJ1-1; V gene: TRBV11-2; D gene: NA; CDR3 protein: CASSRDPSINTEALF; CDR3 DNA: TGTGCCAGCTCACGGGACCCATCCATAAACACTGAAGCTTTATTT
clone size: NA; J gene: TRBJ2-1; V gene: TRBV6-5; D gene: TRBD1; CDR3 protein: CASSYSSGQGYSEQFF; CDR3 DNA: TGTGCCAGCAGTTATTCTTCCGGACAGGGATACAGTGAGCAGTTCTTC
clone size: NA; J gene: TRBJ2-4; V gene: TRBV6-5; D gene: NA; CDR3 protein: CASTHDQGNIQYF; CDR3 DNA: TGTGCCAGCACACACGACCAAGGGAACATTCAGTACTTC
clone size: NA; J gene: TRBJ2-1; V gene: TRBV4-2; D gene: NA; CDR3 protein: CASSQEMYTGNEQFF; CDR3 DNA: TGTGCCAGCAGCCAAGAAATGTATACGGGCAATGAGCAGTTCTTC
clone size: NA; J gene: TRBJ2-1; V gene: TRBV29-1; D gene: NA; CDR3 protein: CSVGGGSNKQLF; CDR3 DNA: NA
clone size: NA; J gene: TRBJ2-7; V gene: TRBV28; D gene: NA; CDR3 protein: CASGLRGSVIEKYF; CDR3 DNA: TGTGCCAGCGGTTTACGGGGTTCGGTGATCGAGAAGTACTTC
clone size: NA; J gene: TRBJ2-3; V gene: TRBV14; D gene: NA; CDR3 protein: CASSQALIDTQYF; CDR3 DNA: TGTGCCAGCAGCCAAGCTCTCATTGATACGCAGTATTTT
clone size: NA; J gene: TRBJ2-1; V gene: TRBV4-2; D gene: NA; CDR3 protein: CASGQDAGNNNGQFF; CDR3 DNA: TGCGCCAGCGGCCAAGATGCGGGAAATAACAATGGGCAGTTCTTC
clone size: NA; J gene: TRBJ2-1; V gene: TRBV29-1; D gene: NA; CDR3 protein: CIVLGSYNEQFF; CDR3 DNA: TGCATCGTTCTAGGTTCCTACAATGAGCAATTCTTC
clone size: NA; J gene: TRBJ2-2; V gene: TRBV11-2; D gene: NA; CDR3 protein: CASNLEAAPMRELFF; CDR3 DNA: TGTGCCAGCAACTTAGAGGCGGCACCCATGAGGGAGTTGTTTTTT
clone size: many; J gene: TRBJ2-7; V gene: TRBV5-1; D gene: TRBD2; CDR3 protein: CASSLAGGKEYEQYF; CDR3 DNA: TGCGCCAGCAGCTTGGCGGGAGGGAAGGAGTACGAGCAGTACTTC
clone size: NA; J gene: TRBJ2-1; V gene: TRBV20-1; D gene: TRBD1; CDR3 protein: CSTRVLGQGVNEQFF; CDR3 DNA: TGCAGTACTAGAGTTCTGGGACAGGGGGTAAATGAGCAGTTCTTC
clone size: NA; J gene: TRBJ1-2; V gene: TRBV20-1; D gene: NA; CDR3 protein: CSARPVALDGYTF; CDR3 DNA: TGCAGTGCTAGGCCCGTCGCTCTTGATGGCTACACCTTC
clone size: NA; J gene: TRBJ2-1; V gene: TRBV6-1; D gene: NA; CDR3 protein: CVNKSLTGTFVDEQFF; CDR3 DNA: TGTGTCAACAAGAGCCTAACAGGGACCTTTGTGGATGAGCAGTTCTTC
clone size: few; J gene: TRBJ1-5; V gene: TRBV15; D gene: NA; CDR3 protein: CATSRDHPARWSNQPQHF; CDR3 DNA: TGTGCCACCAGCAGGGATCACCCCGCAAGGTGGAGCAATCAGCCCCAGCATTTT